This T cell receptor (beta chain) was recovered during a study of cytomegalovirus exposure and HLA in healthy donors. Comments on this clone: The antigen remains undetermined.

Findings and caveats of the study: Researchers counted 164 TCR beta chains as cytomegalovirus-associated.

The study ran its PCR with 60 Vbeta and 13 Jbeta primers. Only in-frame clones appear in the TCRdb table, and some are missing; sequencing was by immunoSEQ multiplex PCR. The sample table sets out more than 95,000 clones. Germline assignment: CDR1 SGHAT and CDR2 FQNNGV. Germline trimming cut 5 bases from V and 0 bases from J; bases unmatched to any gene: 5. The CDR3 contains 16 residues. V gene TRBV11-2 combines with J gene TRBJ2-2; TRBD2 matches at 8 bases. The clonotype originates from a man aged 25-40 years in good health and CMV-seronegative. The sequencing input was PBMCs. The CDR3 protein is CASSLVAGSNTGELFF. In DNA, the CDR3 is TGTGCCAGCAGCCTCGTAGCGGGGTCGAACACCGGGGAGCTGTTTTTT.